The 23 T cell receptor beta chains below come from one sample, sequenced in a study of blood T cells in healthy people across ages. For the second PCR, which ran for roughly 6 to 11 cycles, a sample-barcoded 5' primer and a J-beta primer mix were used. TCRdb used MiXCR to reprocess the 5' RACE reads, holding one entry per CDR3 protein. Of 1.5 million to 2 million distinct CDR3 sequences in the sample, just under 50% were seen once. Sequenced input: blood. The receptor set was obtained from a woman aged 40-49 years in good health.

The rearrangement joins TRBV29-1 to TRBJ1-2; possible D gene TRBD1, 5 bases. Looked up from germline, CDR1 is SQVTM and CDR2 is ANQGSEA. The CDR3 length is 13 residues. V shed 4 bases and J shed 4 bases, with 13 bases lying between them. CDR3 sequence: CSVGWGGPYGYTF. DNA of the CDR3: TGCAGCGTTGGGTGGGGCGGCCCCTATGGCTACACCTTC. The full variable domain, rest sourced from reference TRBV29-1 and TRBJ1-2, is SAVISQKPSRDICQRGTSLTIQCQVDSQVTMMFWYRQQPGQSLTLIATANQGSEATYESGFVIDKFPISRPNLTFSTLTVSNMSPEDSSIYLCSVGWGGPYGYTFGSGTRLTVV.

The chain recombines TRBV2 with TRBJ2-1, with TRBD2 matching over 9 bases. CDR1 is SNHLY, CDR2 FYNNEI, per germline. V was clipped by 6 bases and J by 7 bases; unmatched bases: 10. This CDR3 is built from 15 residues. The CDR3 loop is CASSGAGGLVNEQFF. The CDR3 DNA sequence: TGTGCCAGCAGCGGTGCGGGGGGGCTAGTTAATGAGCAGTTCTTC. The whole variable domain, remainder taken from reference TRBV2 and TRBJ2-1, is EPEVTQTPSHQVTQMGQEVILRCVPISNHLYFYWYRQILGQKVEFLVSFYNNEISEKSEIFDDQFSVERPDGSNFTLKIRSTKLEDSAMYFCASSGAGGLVNEQFFGPGTRLTVL.

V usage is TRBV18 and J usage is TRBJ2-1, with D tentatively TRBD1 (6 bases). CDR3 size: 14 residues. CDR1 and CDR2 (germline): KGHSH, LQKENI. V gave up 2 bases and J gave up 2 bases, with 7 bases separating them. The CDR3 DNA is TGTGCCAGCTCACCAAAGGGGGCCTACAATGAGCAGTTCTTC. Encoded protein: CASSPKGAYNEQFF. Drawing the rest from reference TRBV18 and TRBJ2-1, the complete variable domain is NAGVMQNPRHLVRRRGQEARLRCSPMKGHSHVYWYRQLPEEGLKFMVYLQKENIIDESGMPKERFSAEFPKEGPSILRIQQVVRGDSAAYFCASSPKGAYNEQFFGPGTRLTVL.

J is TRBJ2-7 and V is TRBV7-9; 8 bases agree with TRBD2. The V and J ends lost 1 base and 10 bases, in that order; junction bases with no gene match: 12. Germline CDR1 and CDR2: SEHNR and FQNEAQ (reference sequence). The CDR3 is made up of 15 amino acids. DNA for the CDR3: TGTGCCAGCAGCTTAGAACCGGGGGGGCGAGAGTCCCAGTACTTC. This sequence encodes CASSLEPGGRESQYF.

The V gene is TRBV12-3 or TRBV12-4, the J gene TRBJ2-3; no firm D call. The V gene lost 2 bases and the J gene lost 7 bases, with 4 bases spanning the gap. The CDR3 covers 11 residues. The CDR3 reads CASSLKNTQYF. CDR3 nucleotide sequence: TGTGCCAGCAGTTTAAAGAATACGCAGTATTTT.

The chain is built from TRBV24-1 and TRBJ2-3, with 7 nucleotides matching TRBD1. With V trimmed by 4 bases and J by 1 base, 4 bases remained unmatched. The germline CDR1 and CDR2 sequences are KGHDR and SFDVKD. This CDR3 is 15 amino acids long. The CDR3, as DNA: TGTGCCACCAGTGAAACAGGGGACCGCACAGATACGCAGTATTTT. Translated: CATSETGDRTDTQYF.

The CDR3 DNA is TGTGCCAGCAGTGTCGGACAGGGGAGCGGGCAGCCCCAGCATTTT. Residues: CASSVGQGSGQPQHF. V is TRBV2 and J is TRBJ1-5; 9 positions agree with TRBD1. Germline CDR1 reads SNHLY; CDR2 reads FYNNEI. The CDR3 contains 15 residues. The trim removed 4 bases at V and 7 bases at J, leaving 8 bases unmatched.

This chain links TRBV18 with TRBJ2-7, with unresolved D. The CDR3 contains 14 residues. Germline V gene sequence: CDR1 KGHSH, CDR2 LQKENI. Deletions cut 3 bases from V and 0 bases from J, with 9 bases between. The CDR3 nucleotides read TGTGCCAGCTCACCCGTGGAAGGCTCCTACGAGCAGTACTTC. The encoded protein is CASSPVEGSYEQYF.

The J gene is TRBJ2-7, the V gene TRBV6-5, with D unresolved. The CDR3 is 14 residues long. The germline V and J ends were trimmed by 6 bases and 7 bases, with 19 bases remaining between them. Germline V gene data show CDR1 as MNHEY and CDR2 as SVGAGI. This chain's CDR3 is CASSHGGSHNEQYF. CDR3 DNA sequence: TGTGCCAGCAGCCATGGCGGCAGTCACAATGAGCAGTACTTC.

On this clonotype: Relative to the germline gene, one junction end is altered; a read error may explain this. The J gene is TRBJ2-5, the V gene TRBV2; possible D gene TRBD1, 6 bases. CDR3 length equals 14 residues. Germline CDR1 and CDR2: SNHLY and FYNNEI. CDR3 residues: CTSSRTASQETQYF. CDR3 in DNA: TGTACCAGCAGTCGGACAGCAAGCCAAGAGACCCAGTACTTC. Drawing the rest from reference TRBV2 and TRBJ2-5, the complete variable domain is EPEVTQTPSHQVTQMGQEVILRCVPISNHLYFYWYRQILGQKVEFLVSFYNNEISEKSEIFDDQFSVERPDGSNFTLKIRSTKLEDSAMYFCTSSRTASQETQYFGPGTRLLVL.

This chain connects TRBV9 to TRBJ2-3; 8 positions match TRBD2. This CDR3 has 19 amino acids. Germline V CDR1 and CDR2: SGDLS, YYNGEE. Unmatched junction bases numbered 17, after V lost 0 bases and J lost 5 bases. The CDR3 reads CASSVDAISGTRVLDTQYF. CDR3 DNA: TGTGCCAGCAGCGTAGATGCCATTTCTGGGACTAGAGTATTAGATACGCAGTATTTT.

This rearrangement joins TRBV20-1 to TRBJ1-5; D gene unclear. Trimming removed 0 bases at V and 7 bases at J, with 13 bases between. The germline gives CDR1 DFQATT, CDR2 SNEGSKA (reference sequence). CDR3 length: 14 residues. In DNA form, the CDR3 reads TGCAGTGCTAGAGATCTAAGTTGGGGACAGCCCCAGCATTTT. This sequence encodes CSARDLSWGQPQHF.

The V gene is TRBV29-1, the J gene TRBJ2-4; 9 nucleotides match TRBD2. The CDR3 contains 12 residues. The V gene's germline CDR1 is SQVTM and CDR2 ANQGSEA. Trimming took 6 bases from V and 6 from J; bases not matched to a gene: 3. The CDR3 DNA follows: TGCAGCGTCATAGCGGGGGTAAACATTCAGTACTTC. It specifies CSVIAGVNIQYF.

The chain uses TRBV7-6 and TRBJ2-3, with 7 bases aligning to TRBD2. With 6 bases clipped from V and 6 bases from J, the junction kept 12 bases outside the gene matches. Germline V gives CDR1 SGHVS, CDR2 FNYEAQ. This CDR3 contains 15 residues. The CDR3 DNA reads TGTGCCAGCAGTCCGGGGAGGGGTCCGTTGGATACGCAGTATTTT. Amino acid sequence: CASSPGRGPLDTQYF.

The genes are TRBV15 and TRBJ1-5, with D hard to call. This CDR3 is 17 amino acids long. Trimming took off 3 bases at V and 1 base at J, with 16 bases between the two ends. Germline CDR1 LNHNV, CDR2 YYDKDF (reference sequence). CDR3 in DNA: TGTGCCACCAGCAGCCCCGCGAGTGATCCGAGCAATCAGCCCCAGCATTTT. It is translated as CATSSPASDPSNQPQHF.

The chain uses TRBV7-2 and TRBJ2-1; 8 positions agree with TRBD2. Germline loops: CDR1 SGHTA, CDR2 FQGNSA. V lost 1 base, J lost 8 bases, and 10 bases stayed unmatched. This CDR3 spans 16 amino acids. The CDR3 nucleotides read TGTGCCAGCAGCTTAGGTTTACGAGCGGGGGTTCATGAGCAGTTCTTC. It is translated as CASSLGLRAGVHEQFF.

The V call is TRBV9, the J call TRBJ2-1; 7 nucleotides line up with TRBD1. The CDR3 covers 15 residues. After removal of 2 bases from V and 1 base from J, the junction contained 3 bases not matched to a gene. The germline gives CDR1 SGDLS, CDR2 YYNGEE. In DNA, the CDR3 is TGTGCCAGCAGCGTCGGGACAGCGTCCTACAATGAGCAGTTCTTC. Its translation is CASSVGTASYNEQFF.

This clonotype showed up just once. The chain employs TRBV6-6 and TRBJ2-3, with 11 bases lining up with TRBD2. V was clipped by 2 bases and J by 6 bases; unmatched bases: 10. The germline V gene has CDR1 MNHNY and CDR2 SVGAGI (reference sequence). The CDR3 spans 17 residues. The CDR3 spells CASSYLLAGAIDDTQYF. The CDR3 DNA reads TGTGCCAGCAGTTACCTACTAGCGGGGGCGATTGATGATACGCAGTATTTT.

CDR3: CASTPLLAGGDTQYF. Written as DNA, the CDR3 is TGTGCCAGCACCCCCTTACTAGCGGGGGGGGATACGCAGTATTTT. J is TRBJ2-3 and V is TRBV9; 13 bases agree with TRBD2. Germline V lookup: CDR1 SGDLS, CDR2 YYNGEE. CDR3 size: 15 residues. Trimming at V came to 6 bases and at J to 6 bases, leaving 7 bases not matched to a gene.

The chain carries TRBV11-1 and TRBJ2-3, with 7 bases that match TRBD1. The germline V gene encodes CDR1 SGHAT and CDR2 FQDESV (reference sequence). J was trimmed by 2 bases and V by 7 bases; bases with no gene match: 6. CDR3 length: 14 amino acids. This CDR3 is CASTSTGTTDTQYF. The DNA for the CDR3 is TGTGCCAGCACCTCGACAGGGACCACAGATACGCAGTATTTT.

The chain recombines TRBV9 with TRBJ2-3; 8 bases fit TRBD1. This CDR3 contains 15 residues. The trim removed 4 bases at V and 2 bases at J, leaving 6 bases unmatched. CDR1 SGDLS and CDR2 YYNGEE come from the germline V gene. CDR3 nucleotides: TGTGCCAGCAGCTCCCTGGGACAGGTCACAGATACGCAGTATTTT. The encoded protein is CASSSLGQVTDTQYF.

The CDR3 bases are TGCGCCAGCAGCGGCCGAGCCTCTGACTTATTTGCCTACGAGCAGTACTTC. This translates into CASSGRASDLFAYEQYF. The rearrangement links TRBV4-1 to TRBJ2-7; no firm D call. V was shortened by 5 bases and J by 2 bases, with 22 bases between the two germline ends. From germline, CDR1 is MGHRA and CDR2 YSYEKL. This CDR3 is 17 amino acids long.

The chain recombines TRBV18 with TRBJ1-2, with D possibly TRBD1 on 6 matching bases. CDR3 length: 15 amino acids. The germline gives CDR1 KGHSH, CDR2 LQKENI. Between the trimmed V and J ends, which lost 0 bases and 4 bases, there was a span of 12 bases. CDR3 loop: CASSPPGGLSYGYTF. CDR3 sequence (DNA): TGTGCCAGCTCACCACCCGGGGGGCTGAGCTATGGCTACACCTTC.